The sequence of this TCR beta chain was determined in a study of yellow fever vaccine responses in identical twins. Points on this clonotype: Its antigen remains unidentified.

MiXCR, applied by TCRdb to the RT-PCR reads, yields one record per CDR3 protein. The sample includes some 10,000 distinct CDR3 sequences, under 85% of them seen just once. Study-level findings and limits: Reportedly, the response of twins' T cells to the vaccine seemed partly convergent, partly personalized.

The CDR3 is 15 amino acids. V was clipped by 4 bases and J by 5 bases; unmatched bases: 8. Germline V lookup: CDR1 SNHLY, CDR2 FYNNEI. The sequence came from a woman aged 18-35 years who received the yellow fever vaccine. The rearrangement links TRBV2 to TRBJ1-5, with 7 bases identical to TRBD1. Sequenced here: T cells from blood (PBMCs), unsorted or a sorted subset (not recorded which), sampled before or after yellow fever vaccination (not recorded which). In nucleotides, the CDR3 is TGTGCCAGCAGTGGGATCGACAGGGCAGATCAGCCCCAGCATTTT. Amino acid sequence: CASSGIDRADQPQHF. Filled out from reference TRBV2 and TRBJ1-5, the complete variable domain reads EPEVTQTPSHQVTQMGQEVILRCVPISNHLYFYWYRQILGQKVEFLVSFYNNEISEKSEIFDDQFSVERPDGSNFTLKIRSTKLEDSAMYFCASSGIDRADQPQHFGDGTRLSIL.